This T cell receptor beta chain came from a study of monozygotic twins with inflammatory bowel disease. Study findings and constraints: Variability may have been added to patient repertoires by differing immunosuppressive treatments. Twins with IBD had fewer clonotypes in common with others than healthy twins, particularly during disease activity. Distinguishing T cell subtypes was not possible.

A 6-nucleotide sample barcode was carried by the UMIs, which template switching added. TCRdb re-called the 5' RACE reads and catalogs CDR3 proteins one per entry, DNA excluded. Its listing shows some 150,000 distinct CDR3 sequences. Points on this clonotype: Its antigen is not known.

CDR1 SGHNT and CDR2 YENEEA come from the germline V gene. The CDR3 loop spans 12 amino acids. The sequencing input was blood. The chain uses TRBV11-3 and TRBJ1-1. The receptor was isolated from a human donor with ulcerative colitis or Crohn's disease, or a healthy co-twin of an affected twin (not recorded which). This CDR3 is CASSLWSTEAFF.